This T cell receptor (beta chain) came from a study of T cell responses to AZD1222 COVID-19 vaccine (dated by TCRdb to the early 2020s). Regarding the complete study: A total of about 240 trial participants underwent TCR sequencing, of whom approximately 210 received two doses of AZD1222 and 26 received two doses of the MenACWY control vaccine. Trial participants were enrolled by age into subgroups of 18-55, 56-69 and 70-plus years, and around 140, 26 and 57 TCR-sequenced participants, respectively, were included in these subgroups. Broader findings and caveats from the paper: Conclusions about previously exposed vaccinees are limited because only five or six AZD1222 recipients were SARS-CoV-2 seropositive at baseline. After two AZD1222 doses, spike-specific TCR breadth and depth were significantly higher than at day 0 and than in MenACWY recipients. Participants were mostly white British and included more females than males, and it was suggested by the authors that clonal diversity may have been underestimated. In the small 56-69-year group, the increase in depth fell short of significance, most likely because of low power. Epitopes outside the regions mutated in the B.1.351 and B.1.1.7 variants were reportedly recognized by nearly half of the unique spike-specific TCRs. The vaccine-associated CD4 TCRs covered the entire spike protein, and the dominant responses fell in regions 160-218 and 743-854. No day 14 peak-response samples were available, so repertoires were characterized only after the peak T cell response.

In regard to this clone: Its specific antigen is unknown. Per-nucleotide qualities are absent, and no much larger clonotype sits a single base away.

The time point label, as the study defines it: about 28 days (+/-7) after the second vaccine dose. AZD1222 recipients whose second dose came at about 4 weeks and those whose second dose came at about 12 weeks were combined into one group, since spike-specific TCR depth and breadth did not differ between the two schedules. Vaccinee samples were obtained from the UK trials COV001 and COV002, which included a single-blind randomized controlled phase 2/3 trial of AZD1222 (ChAdOx1 nCoV-19) in healthy adults. Trial participant PBMC samples were collected at day 0 and day 28 after the second dose for TCRbeta chain sequencing. The CDR3 regions of human TCRbeta chains were analyzed by immunosequencing. In the source study's methods: Repertoire TCRs were matched against a reference library of SARS-CoV-2-specific TCRs generated with the MIRA antigen-specificity platform. Breadth meant the fraction of unique TCRs that were SARS-CoV-2-associated, whereas depth meant the fraction of total T cells that were SARS-CoV-2-associated. Each spike-specific TCR was assigned to its reactive spike region and to a CD4 or CD8 class using the MIRA data. Log10-transformed breadth and depth values were compared by one-way ANOVA with Sidak's multiple comparisons tests. Here the immuneACCESS table is served through TCRdb, limited to in-frame sequences with V and J called. Missing clones are a known gap in these copies; in checked studies unresolved V genes cover under half, and the rest lacks a known reason. Clonal size and the V and J genes are those of that table, whereas D and trimming came from the DNA. The sample records under 150,000 clones, around 84% of which are singletons. Around a quarter of the sample comes from the top ten.

Trimming takes 4 bases from V and 0 bases from J, and the germline ends sit 7 bases apart. Based on the germline V gene, the CDR1 and CDR2 sequences are SQVTM and ANQGSEA. Its CDR3 holds 14 amino acids, cysteine through phenylalanine. The retained sequence is limited to the CDR3, 42 bases, with the frame set at the first base. The chain is assembled from TRBV29-1 and TRBJ2-6; a confident D gene designation cannot be given. The specimen was peripheral blood, collected 28 days after the second AZD1222 dose. The receptor was derived from an adult who received the AZD1222 COVID-19 vaccine. The nucleotides read TGCAGCGTTGTAGCAGACTCTGGGGCCAACGTCCTGACTTTC. It encodes CSVVADSGANVLTF.